This TCR beta chain was observed in a study of shared clonotypes between healthy human individuals. Overall study findings and caveats: Sampling involved blood alone; tissue repertoires likely differ. Some naive CD4 clonotypes, 4% to 6%, turned up in common across several donors.

Profiling relied on immunoSEQ multiplex PCR, and the TCRdb table lists in-frame clones only, not all of them. The sample carries 2 million to 3 million clones, approximately 93% recorded once. Of note for this clone: What it binds is unknown.

This CDR3 has 15 residues. Germline assignment: CDR1 SGHAT and CDR2 FQNNGV. The junction had 12 bases not matched to a gene; V was cut back by 6 bases and J by 8 bases. Investigators divided CD4+ cells into CD45RA+ naive and CD45RA-negative memory subsets. The chain joins TRBV11-2 to TRBJ1-3, with 8 bases lining up with TRBD1. Material: naive CD4+ T cells from PBMCs. Subset meaning: CD45RA+ positively selected. The TCR comes from a man aged 18 to 30 in good health. Some clones in this sample may be carry-over from other donors' samples. Here the CDR3 DNA reads TGTGCCAGCAGACTCGAGACAGGGGCTATCGACACCATATATTTT. Translating it yields CASRLETGAIDTIYF. The entire variable domain, with the rest obtained from reference TRBV11-2 and TRBJ1-3, is as follows: EAGVAQSPRYKIIEKRQSVAFWCNPISGHATLYWYQQILGQGPKLLIQFQNNGVVDDSQLPKDRFSAERLKGVDSTLKIQPAKLEDSAVYLCASRLETGAIDTIYFGEGSWLTVV.